Listed below are T cell receptor beta chains from one sample, sequenced in a study of glioma-infiltrating T cells. TCRdb reprocessed the multiplex PCR reads via MiXCR and lists one record per CDR3 protein. The profile shows around 140,000 distinct CDR3 sequences, about two fifths of them singletons. Sequencing was carried out using glioma tissue, nonneoplastic brain tissue, or PBMCs (not recorded which). Receptor source: a human donor with low-grade glioma or glioblastoma, undergoing nonglioma brain surgery, or in good health (not recorded which). The CDR3 runs from the conserved cysteine through the conserved F or W. A D gene is named only where the DNA matches it firmly. Rows give clone size only sometimes, using once, few, many, or a class for an expanded clone.

clone size	D gene	V gene	J gene	CDR3 protein	CDR3 DNA
-	TRBD1	TRBV6-5	TRBJ2-5	CASSYGPGQGQETQYF	TGTGCCAGCAGTTACGGCCCGGGACAGGGCCAAGAGACCCAGTACTTC
few	TRBD1	TRBV6-2/TRBV6-3	TRBJ2-7	CASSYSGQYEQYF	TGTGCCAGCAGTTACTCGGGACAGTACGAGCAGTACTTC
-	TRBD2	TRBV6-2/TRBV6-3	TRBJ2-4	CASSSGGTAKNIQYF	TGTGCCAGCAGTAGCGGGGGAACAGCCAAAAACATTCAGTACTTC
-	-	TRBV28	TRBJ1-2	CASSFPTEQINYGYTF	TGTGCCAGCAGTTTCCCGACAGAGCAGATTAACTATGGCTACACCTTC
many	TRBD1	TRBV20-1	TRBJ1-1	CSARWRGQGTEAFF	TGCAGTGCTAGGTGGAGGGGGCAGGGCACTGAAGCTTTCTTT
-	-	TRBV10-2	TRBJ1-3	CASSAERSGNTIYF	TGCGCCAGCAGTGCAGAGCGCTCTGGAAACACCATATATTTT
-	-	TRBV7-6	TRBJ2-2	CASSPRLGSAGRANTGELFF	TGTGCCAGCAGCCCCCGTTTAGGGTCAGCGGGCCGCGCGAACACCGGGGAGCTGTTTTTT
many	TRBD1	TRBV20-1	TRBJ1-6	CSARDWSGGNNSPLHF	TGCAGTGCTAGAGATTGGTCAGGGGGGAATAATTCACCCCTCCACTTT
-	-	TRBV6-2/TRBV6-3	TRBJ2-4	CASSRQGLAKNIQYF	TGTGCCAGCAGTCGACAAGGATTAGCCAAAAACATTCAGTACTTC
-	-	TRBV6-4	TRBJ2-5	CASSDSTRTQETQYF	TGTGCCAGCAGTGACTCGACTCGGACCCAAGAGACCCAGTACTTC
-	-	TRBV2	TRBJ1-2	CASSGTYGYTF	TGTGCCAGCAGCGGGACCTATGGCTACACCTTC
-	TRBD1	TRBV4-3	TRBJ2-7	CASSPDREGGEQYF	TGCGCCAGCAGCCCGGACAGGGAAGGAGGGGAGCAGTACTTC
-	-	TRBV6-1	TRBJ1-2	CASSRGQLTSSYGYTF	TGTGCCAGCAGTAGAGGACAGCTCACTTCTTCTTATGGCTACACCTTC
-	-	TRBV6-1	TRBJ2-1	CASIPRSDSSHNEQFF	TGTGCCAGCATCCCCCGCTCGGACAGCTCCCACAATGAGCAGTTCTTC
once	TRBD2	TRBV6-2/TRBV6-3	TRBJ2-3	CASSPHRGGPDTQYF	TGTGCCAGCAGCCCCCACCGGGGGGGCCCAGATACGCAGTATTTT
few	-	TRBV28	TRBJ2-1	CASSSIDPRNYNEQFF	TGTGCCAGCAGTTCTATAGACCCGAGGAACTACAATGAGCAGTTCTTC
few	-	TRBV6-1	TRBJ1-2	CASREQGANYGYTF	TGTGCCAGCAGGGAACAGGGAGCTAACTATGGCTACACCTTC
-	-	TRBV6-1	TRBJ2-5	CASSPLGEATQYF	TGTGCCAGCAGTCCACTAGGAGAGGCGACCCAGTACTTC
-	-	TRBV10-3	TRBJ2-7	CAIRATTSSYEQYF	TGTGCCATCAGAGCCACGACTAGCTCCTACGAGCAGTACTTC
few	-	TRBV18	TRBJ2-3	CASSTGTDTQYF	TGTGCCAGCTCTACGGGAACAGATACGCAGTATTTT
few	-	TRBV7-2	TRBJ2-5	CASSFEPNQETQYF	TGTGCCAGCAGCTTCGAGCCGAACCAAGAGACCCAGTACTTC
few	-	TRBV20-1	TRBJ1-2	CSARTGNNYGYTF	TGCAGTGCTCGAACCGGCAATAACTATGGCTACACCTTC
-	-	TRBV4-1	TRBJ2-3	CASSQVASWADTQYF	TGCGCCAGCAGCCAAGTTGCGTCTTGGGCAGATACGCAGTATTTT
-	-	TRBV7-9	TRBJ2-5	CASSLAQGQETQYF	TGTGCCAGCAGCTTAGCTCAGGGGCAAGAGACCCAGTACTTC
-	TRBD1	TRBV6-5	TRBJ2-2	CASRLTGGSTGELFF	TGTGCCAGCAGGTTAACAGGGGGCTCGACCGGGGAGCTGTTTTTT
few	TRBD1	TRBV6-2/TRBV6-3	TRBJ2-7	CASSTDRGPYEQYF	TGTGCCAGCAGTACGGACAGGGGGCCCTACGAGCAGTACTTC
-	-	TRBV7-2	TRBJ2-7	CASSLGVGSYYEQYF	TGTGCCAGCAGCTTAGGGGTTGGCAGCTACTACGAGCAGTACTTC
-	-	TRBV6-6	TRBJ2-3	CGSSSKSAGQTDTQYF	TGTGGCAGCAGTTCAAAATCAGCGGGACAAACAGATACGCAGTATTTT
-	-	TRBV6-1	TRBJ2-1	CASSTSSQGTYNEQFF	TGTGCCAGCAGTACGTCCTCACAGGGCACCTACAATGAGCAGTTCTTC
once	TRBD1	TRBV6-1	TRBJ1-4	CASSAGTDNEKLFF	TGTGCCAGCAGCGCCGGGACAGATAATGAAAAACTGTTTTTT
-	-	TRBV7-2	TRBJ2-1	CATNRVGPYNEQFF	TGTGCCACCAACAGGGTTGGTCCCTACAATGAGCAGTTCTTC
-	TRBD2	TRBV4-2	TRBJ2-3	CASRLAGVRTDTQYF	TGTGCCAGCAGGCTAGCGGGAGTTCGCACAGATACGCAGTATTTT
-	-	TRBV20-1	TRBJ2-1	CSASSRSPGEQFF	TGCAGTGCTAGTAGTAGAAGCCCGGGTGAGCAGTTCTTC
-	-	TRBV10-3	TRBJ2-3	CAITRTSSTDTQYF	TGTGCCATCACCAGGACTTCTAGCACAGATACGCAGTATTTT
many	-	TRBV7-9	TRBJ1-1	CASSLGTEAFF	TGTGCCAGCAGTTTAGGGACTGAAGCTTTCTTT
-	-	TRBV4-3	TRBJ2-3	CASSQTDSITDTQYF	TGCGCCAGCAGCCAGACGGACTCTATCACAGATACGCAGTATTTT
-	-	TRBV7-2	TRBJ1-1	CASSLIGLGDTEAFF	TGTGCCAGCAGCTTAATAGGGTTGGGCGACACTGAAGCTTTCTTT
-	TRBD1	TRBV20-1	TRBJ1-2	CSAVGGQGARGYTF	TGCAGTGCTGTGGGGGGGCAGGGGGCGCGCGGCTACACCTTC
-	TRBD1	TRBV27	TRBJ2-7	CASSRGTGPYEQYF	TGTGCCAGCAGCCGAGGGACAGGACCCTACGAGCAGTACTTC
-	-	TRBV29-1	TRBJ2-1	CSVEAARSYNEQFF	TGCAGCGTTGAAGCGGCCAGAAGTTACAATGAGCAGTTCTTC
-	-	TRBV7-2	TRBJ1-1	CASSSQENTEAFF	TGTGCCAGCAGCTCACAGGAGAACACTGAAGCTTTCTTT
few	TRBD1	TRBV12-3/TRBV12-4	TRBJ1-4	CASSERDRGNEKLFF	TGTGCCAGCAGCGAAAGGGACAGGGGTAACGAAAAACTGTTTTTT
few	-	TRBV20-1	TRBJ2-5	CSASPRTHIGETQYF	TGCAGTGCTAGCCCCAGGACACACATAGGGGAGACCCAGTACTTC
few	-	TRBV19	TRBJ1-1	CASSGAAKPEAFF	TGTGCCAGTAGTGGTGCAGCTAAACCTGAAGCTTTCTTT
-	-	TRBV20-1	TRBJ1-5	CSARYQGFEANQPQHF	TGCAGTGCTAGGTATCAGGGATTTGAGGCCAATCAGCCCCAGCATTTT
-	-	TRBV18	TRBJ1-1	CASSPGSKNTEAFF	TGTGCCAGCTCACCCGGATCCAAGAACACTGAAGCTTTCTTT
many	TRBD1	TRBV6-2/TRBV6-3	TRBJ2-2	CASSYSTTGVTGELFF	TGTGCCAGCAGTTACTCGACTACAGGGGTCACCGGGGAGCTGTTTTTT
many	-	TRBV6-1	TRBJ2-6	CASSPTVNVLTF	TGTGCCAGCTCTCCCACCGTCAACGTCCTGACTTTC